Each of the 26 T cell receptor beta chains below was sequenced from the same sample in a study of shared clonotypes between healthy human individuals. Only in-frame clones appear in the TCRdb table, and some are missing; sequencing was by immunoSEQ multiplex PCR. The sample contains about 450,000 clones, around 75% of which appear only once. Sequenced input: PBMCs. The receptor source for this set is a woman in her thirties or forties in good health. Some clones in this sample may be carry-over from other donors' samples.

The J gene is TRBJ2-5, the V gene TRBV9, with 11 positions matching TRBD2. Trimming took 3 bases from V and 5 from J; bases not matched to a gene: 6. The CDR3 length is 15 residues. Germline lookup yields CDR1 SGDLS and CDR2 YYNGEE. This CDR3 reads CASSGLAGGPETQYF. CDR3 bases: TGTGCCAGCAGCGGATTAGCGGGAGGGCCGGAGACCCAGTACTTC.

The chain's CDR3 is CSVGAGGQETQYF. CDR3 sequence (DNA): TGCAGCGTTGGTGCGGGAGGTCAAGAGACCCAGTACTTC. This sequence joins TRBV29-1 and TRBJ2-5, with 8 positions matching TRBD2. The CDR3 spans 13 residues. Unmatched junction bases numbered 3, after V lost 4 bases and J lost 2 bases. The V gene's germline CDR1 is SQVTM and CDR2 ANQGSEA.

The chain couples TRBV4-2 to TRBJ2-1, with TRBD2 identical over 7 bases. This CDR3 has 17 residues. From germline, CDR1 is LGHNA and CDR2 YNFKEQ. Trimming took 0 bases from V and 5 from J; bases not matched to a gene: 10. CDR3 sequence (DNA): TGTGCCAGCAGCCAAGAAGGGGACCGGGACTATAACAATGAGCAGTTCTTC. As protein: CASSQEGDRDYNNEQFF.

In its sample, this clone was seen once. The chain has TRBV7-3 and TRBJ2-1; D is uncertain. CDR3 size: 13 residues. V lost 5 bases, J lost 6 bases, and 11 bases lay in between. The germline gives CDR1 SGHTA, CDR2 FQGTGA. CDR3 in DNA: TGTGCCAGCAGCCAAACGGGTGGCAATGAGCAGTTCTTC. Amino acids: CASSQTGGNEQFF.

The chain carries TRBV5-5 and TRBJ1-1; 8 nucleotides match TRBD1. The CDR3 runs 13 residues. Germline V CDR1 and CDR2: SGHKS, YYEKEE (reference sequence). The trim removed 5 bases at V and 4 bases at J, leaving 4 bases unmatched. CDR3 nucleotide sequence: TGTGCCAGCAGTTCGACAGGGGCCACTGAAGCTTTCTTT. This translates into CASSSTGATEAFF. The full variable domain, completed using reference TRBV5-5 and TRBJ1-1, is DAGVTQSPTHLIKTRGQQVTLRCSPISGHKSVSWYQQVLGQGPQFIFQYYEKEERGRGNFPDRFSARQFPNYSSELNVNALLLGDSALYLCASSSTGATEAFFGQGTRLTVV.

There are a few counts of this clone. The chain links TRBV18 to TRBJ1-1, with D unresolved. The CDR3 is 12 amino acids. Germline CDR1 KGHSH, CDR2 LQKENI. V lost 2 bases, J lost 8 bases, and 9 bases lay in between. In DNA, the CDR3 is TGTGCCAGCTCACCAGGGGAGGGAGAAGCTTTCTTT. Translating gives CASSPGEGEAFF.

The genes are TRBV7-2 and TRBJ2-7; TRBD2 matches at 11 bases. V lost 1 base, J lost 4 bases, and 3 bases stayed unmatched. This CDR3 is built from 15 residues. Germline values: CDR1 SGHTA, CDR2 FQGNSA. DNA of the CDR3: TGTGCCAGCAGCTTAGGACTAGCGGGAATATACGAGCAGTACTTC. Translating it yields CASSLGLAGIYEQYF.

This sequence joins TRBV13 and TRBJ2-3; 9 positions match TRBD2. In germline, CDR1 is PRHDT, CDR2 FYEKMQ (reference sequence). The CDR3 loop spans 15 amino acids. The junction had 4 bases not matched to a gene; V was cut back by 5 bases and J by 1 base. Written as DNA, the CDR3 is TGTGCCAGCAGCCCCTTAGCGGGAGGCACAGATACGCAGTATTTT. This gives the protein CASSPLAGGTDTQYF.

DNA for the CDR3: TGCGCCAGCAGTGAGCGCGGGGTCGTGCAAGAGACCCAGTACTTC. It codes for CASSERGVVQETQYF. The rearrangement joins TRBV10-2 to TRBJ2-5, with D perhaps matching TRBD2 (6 bases). The CDR3 is 15 residues long. Trimming took 2 bases from V and 2 from J, leaving 12 bases between them. In germline, CDR1 is WSHSY, CDR2 SAAADI.

This chain links TRBV28 with TRBJ2-7; 10 bases line up with TRBD1. Germline CDR1 is MDHEN and CDR2 is SYDVKM. CDR3 size: 17 residues. After removal of 6 bases from V and 0 bases from J, the junction contained 11 bases not matched to a gene. CDR3 region: CASRPTGTGDTSYEQYF. CDR3 sequence (DNA): TGTGCCAGCAGACCAACCGGGACAGGGGATACCTCCTACGAGCAGTACTTC.

The chain has TRBV27 and TRBJ2-1; D not resolved. Germline V gives CDR1 MNHEY, CDR2 SMNVEV (reference sequence). This CDR3 is 15 amino acids long. Trimming stripped 2 bases from V and 2 bases from J, with 10 bases between. DNA of the CDR3: TGTGCCAGCAGTTTACTGAACAGACCCTACAATGAGCAGTTCTTC. Protein: CASSLLNRPYNEQFF.

The chain carries TRBV1 and TRBJ2-1; the table assigns TRBD2, which was not confirmed against the DNA. TRBV1 is marked as a pseudogene. This CDR3 has 14 residues. In nucleotides, the CDR3 is TGCACCAGCAGCCTTACGGGACTAGCGAAACAGTGGTTCTTC. It codes for CTSSLTGLAKQWFF.

The genes are TRBV5-1 and TRBJ2-1, with 9 bases matching TRBD2. CDR3 length: 15 residues. Germline V gives CDR1 SGHRS, CDR2 YFSETQ. V was clipped by 0 bases and J by 7 bases; unmatched bases: 5. The CDR3 nucleotides are TGCGCCAGCAGCTTGGTTGGCGGGAGGGAGAATGAGCAGTTCTTC. Translation: CASSLVGGRENEQFF.

The chain couples TRBV9 to TRBJ2-1; 13 positions match TRBD2. Germline values: CDR1 SGDLS, CDR2 YYNGEE. The CDR3 loop spans 21 amino acids. V lost 4 bases to trimming and J lost 10 bases; unmatched junction nucleotides: 26. CDR3 loop: CASSQTGWATSGRAFSEEQFF. As DNA, the CDR3 is TGTGCCAGCAGCCAGACAGGGTGGGCAACTAGCGGGAGGGCCTTTTCAGAGGAGCAGTTCTTC.

The chain's CDR3 is CASSEYEAGAHEQYF. CDR3 sequence (DNA): TGTGCCAGCAGTGAATATGAGGCGGGAGCTCACGAGCAGTACTTC. The chain carries TRBV25-1 and TRBJ2-5; 7 bases map to TRBD2. The better agreement between TRBJ2-7 and the DNA end casts doubt on the J call. Germline CDR1 MGHDK, CDR2 SYGVNS. The CDR3 sequence is 15 residues long.

The chain is built from TRBV29-1 and TRBJ2-5; no firm D call. The CDR3 runs to 13 residues. V lost 4 bases and J 0 bases, leaving 9 bases between the germline ends. Germline values: CDR1 SQVTM, CDR2 ANQGSEA. The CDR3 spells CSVVSSHQETQYF. In nucleotides, the CDR3 is TGCAGCGTTGTGTCGTCACACCAAGAGACCCAGTACTTC.

The rearrangement joins TRBV27 to TRBJ1-5; D remains ambiguous. The V end lost 6 bases, the J end lost 3 bases, and 18 bases lay between the germline ends. The CDR3 sequence is 16 residues long. Germline assignment: CDR1 MNHEY and CDR2 SMNVEV (reference sequence). Here the CDR3 reads CASSQGRRSNNQPQHF. The CDR3 nucleotides are TGTGCCAGCAGCCAAGGGAGACGATCTAACAATCAGCCCCAGCATTTT.

The chain links TRBV5-1 to TRBJ2-7, with D uncertain. The CDR3 loop spans 14 amino acids. CDR1 is SGHRS, CDR2 YFSETQ, per germline. Trimming took 4 bases from V and 0 from J, leaving 11 bases between them. CDR3 sequence reads: CASSQNTNSYEQYF. CDR3 in DNA: TGCGCCAGCAGCCAGAACACAAACTCCTACGAGCAGTACTTC.

The V call is TRBV7-6, the J call TRBJ2-2; 8 bases map to TRBD1. Germline CDR1 reads SGHVS; CDR2 reads FNYEAQ. V gave up 3 bases and J gave up 5 bases; unmatched junction bases: 5. The CDR3 has 15 residues. The CDR3 bases are TGTGCCAGCAGCTTTGGACAGGGTGATACCGGGGAGCTGTTTTTT. Residues: CASSFGQGDTGELFF.

The chain carries TRBV28 and TRBJ1-3; D unclear. The length of the CDR3 is 15 residues. In germline, CDR1 is MDHEN, CDR2 SYDVKM. V was clipped by 5 bases and J by 3 bases, with 14 bases between them. The CDR3 DNA follows: TGTGCCAGCAGTGAACCCCATGGAATTGGAAACACCATATATTTT. The encoded protein is CASSEPHGIGNTIYF.

The chain combines TRBV4-1 with TRBJ2-3, with D possibly called TRBD1 or TRBD2 (6 bases each). Deletions cut 4 bases from V and 4 bases from J, with 12 bases between. Germline CDR1 reads MGHRA; CDR2 reads YSYEKL. The CDR3 sequence is 14 residues long. In DNA, the CDR3 is TGCGCCAGCAGCCCCTCCGGGGGCCCAGATACGCAGTATTTT. Translating gives CASSPSGGPDTQYF.

The chain links TRBV6-5 to TRBJ2-3, with 7 nucleotides matching TRBD2. Trimming removed 2 bases from V and 5 bases from J; junction bases left unmatched: 7. The CDR3 runs to 15 residues. Germline loops: CDR1 MNHEY, CDR2 SVGAGI. CDR3 DNA: TGTGCCAGCAGTTACGTCGGGGGGTTGGGAGATACGCAGTATTTT. This codes for CASSYVGGLGDTQYF.

The chain joins TRBV7-3 to TRBJ2-6, with D hard to call. Germline V gene data show CDR1 as SGHTA and CDR2 as FQGTGA. Trimming cost V 5 bases and J 4 bases, with 15 bases left between them. The CDR3 length is 16 residues. DNA of the CDR3: TGTGCCAGCAGCCCCTCGGGCAGTACCGGGGCCAACGTCCTGACTTTC. Its translation is CASSPSGSTGANVLTF. The complete variable domain, with remaining parts taken from reference TRBV7-3 and TRBJ2-6, reads GAGVSQTPSNKVTEKGKYVELRCDPISGHTALYWYRQSLGQGPEFLIYFQGTGAADDSGLPNDRFFAVRPEGSVSTLKIQRTERGDSAVYLCASSPSGSTGANVLTFGAGSRLTVL.

The J gene is TRBJ2-7, the V gene TRBV7-8, with D unclear. V dropped 2 bases and J dropped 6 bases, with 11 bases sitting between them. CDR3 length equals 13 residues. Looked up from germline, CDR1 is SGHVS and CDR2 is FQNEAQ. The CDR3 loop reads CASSLRPPREQYF. Here the CDR3 DNA reads TGTGCCAGCAGCTTAAGGCCCCCTCGCGAGCAGTACTTC.

This clone was seen a single time. V and J are TRBV18 and TRBJ2-2; D not certain. The V and J ends lost 1 base and 5 bases respectively, with 8 bases between them. This CDR3 contains 14 residues. The germline gives CDR1 KGHSH, CDR2 LQKENI. The CDR3 reads CASSPRGITGELFF. CDR3 DNA sequence: TGTGCCAGCTCACCACGGGGAATTACCGGGGAGCTGTTTTTT.

The CDR3 nucleotides are TGTGCCAGCAGCTTAGACTATTCCTCCTACGAGCAGTACTTC. Translated, it gives CASSLDYSSYEQYF. The chain carries TRBV7-2 and TRBJ2-7, with D hard to call. V shed 1 base and J shed 0 bases, with 7 bases lying between them. The CDR3 sequence is 14 residues long. The germline gives CDR1 SGHTA, CDR2 FQGNSA.